These 18 T cell receptor beta chains were sequenced from one sample in a study of blood T cell repertoires in COVID-19. Libraries were prepared by immunoSEQ multiplex PCR; TCRdb keeps only in-frame clonotypes and omits some of them. The data show 130,000 or so clones, with around 82% seen just once and about an eighth held by the top ten. The sample was peripheral blood. The receptors stem from a human donor in a cohort sampled during active COVID-19.

CDR3 protein: CASSISPSLGSERGEAFF. CDR3 DNA sequence: TGTGCCAGCAGCATCTCCCCCTCCCTGGGGTCTGAACGGGGTGAAGCTTTCTTT. The chain combines TRBV11-3 with TRBJ1-1, with D unresolved. Germline lookup yields CDR1 SGHNT and CDR2 YENEEA. Between the trimmed V and J ends, which lost 5 bases and 7 bases, there was a span of 29 bases. The CDR3 totals 18 residues.

The rearrangement uses TRBV5-6 and TRBJ2-4; possibly TRBD2 for D (5 bases). Trimming pared 2 bases from V and 8 bases from J, leaving 14 bases between. CDR3 length: 14 residues. Germline V gene lookup returns CDR1 SGHDT and CDR2 YYEEEE. CDR3 sequence: CASSFVAGTDIQYF. The CDR3 region has the DNA TGTGCCAGCAGCTTCGTGGCGGGTACGGACATTCAGTACTTC.

The gene calls are TRBV7-2 and TRBJ2-3; 8 nucleotides align to TRBD2. After removal of 8 bases from V and 5 bases from J, the junction contained 9 bases not matched to a gene. Germline V gene sequence: CDR1 SGHTA, CDR2 FQGNSA. This CDR3 contains 14 residues. Here the CDR3 DNA reads TGTGCCAGCCTCCGGGGGGGCTCGGGAGATACGCAGTATTTT. It is translated as CASLRGGSGDTQYF.

V is TRBV3-1 (or the pseudogene TRBV3-2) and J is TRBJ2-1; 12 bases are shared with TRBD2. Germline V lookup: CDR1 LGHDT, CDR2 YNNKEL (reference sequence). The CDR3 runs to 15 residues. V lost 2 bases and J lost 6; bases outside the gene matches: 2. The DNA for the CDR3 is TGTGCCAGCAGCCAACCTAGCGGGGGGGTCAATGAGCAGTTCTTC. It encodes CASSQPSGGVNEQFF.

The count of this clone is one. The J gene is TRBJ2-5, the V gene TRBV7-2, with 9 bases identical to TRBD2. Germline V gives CDR1 SGHTA, CDR2 FQGNSA. Trimming at V came to 2 bases and at J to 5 bases, leaving 9 bases not matched to a gene. The CDR3 is 16 residues long. CDR3 amino acids: CASSLLGSGGAETQYF. The CDR3 DNA is TGTGCCAGCAGCTTACTGGGTAGCGGGGGAGCGGAGACCCAGTACTTC.

This sequence joins TRBV6-6 and TRBJ2-7; 10 bases are a match to TRBD1. Trimming cost V 0 bases and J 0 bases; bases outside gene matches: 2. This CDR3 has 16 amino acids. Germline lookup yields CDR1 MNHNY and CDR2 SVGAGI (reference sequence). The CDR3 nucleotides read TGTGCCAGCAGTTACTCGGACAGGGGGAGCTCCTACGAGCAGTACTTC. Its translation is CASSYSDRGSSYEQYF.

The chain combines TRBV10-1 with TRBJ2-3; 8 bases map to TRBD2. Germline trimming cut 3 bases from V and 5 bases from J; bases unmatched to any gene: 4. Germline loops: CDR1 WNHNN, CDR2 SYGVQD (reference sequence). The CDR3 has 14 amino acids. CDR3 loop: CASSDRGGRDTQYF. The DNA of the CDR3 is TGCGCCAGCAGTGACCGGGGGGGCCGAGATACGCAGTATTTT.

The chain employs TRBV7-9 and TRBJ1-5, with a tentative D call TRBD1 (6 bases). V was shortened by 7 bases and J by 6 bases, with 13 bases between the two germline ends. This CDR3 has 13 residues. Germline CDR1 SEHNR, CDR2 FQNEAQ (reference sequence). The CDR3 spells CASTAGGGQPQHF. The CDR3 DNA is TGTGCCAGCACCGCGGGAGGGGGTCAGCCCCAGCATTTT.

Here the CDR3 reads CASSRGPGLGRGNTGELFF. CDR3 coding DNA: TGCGCCAGCAGCAGAGGCCCGGGGTTAGGACGGGGGAACACCGGGGAGCTGTTTTTT. V usage is TRBV5-1 and J usage is TRBJ2-2, with a possible D match to TRBD2 (5 bases). V dropped 4 bases and J dropped 1 base, with 23 bases sitting between them. The V gene's germline CDR1 is SGHRS and CDR2 YFSETQ. CDR3 length: 19 residues.

The rearrangement uses TRBV6-5 and TRBJ2-3; 11 bases are shared with TRBD2. The CDR3 runs to 15 residues. With 8 bases clipped from V and 2 bases from J, the junction kept 6 bases outside the gene matches. Germline CDR1 reads MNHEY; CDR2 reads SVGAGI. CDR3 sequence reads: CASGYSGGATDTQYF. The CDR3 DNA reads TGTGCCAGCGGATATAGCGGGGGGGCCACAGATACGCAGTATTTT.

The chain couples TRBV5-6 to TRBJ1-2, with 8 positions matching TRBD1. The germline V gene encodes CDR1 SGHDT and CDR2 YYEEEE. Losses at the gene ends were 0 bases for V and 4 bases for J; bases not matched to a gene: 5. This CDR3 region has 15 residues. The CDR3 protein is CASSLDRGLSYGYTF. The CDR3 coding sequence is TGTGCCAGCAGCTTGGACAGGGGGTTATCCTATGGCTACACCTTC.

This rearrangement joins TRBV7-6 to TRBJ2-3; the match to TRBD2 covers 14 bases. After removal of 4 bases from V and 4 bases from J, the junction contained 4 bases not matched to a gene. Germline CDR1 SGHVS, CDR2 FNYEAQ. The CDR3 runs 16 residues. DNA of the CDR3: TGTGCCAGCAGCTATGGACTAGCGGGGGGCGCAGATACGCAGTATTTT. Protein sequence: CASSYGLAGGADTQYF.

V and J are TRBV4-1 and TRBJ2-2, with TRBD2 matching over 14 bases. The CDR3 contains 20 residues. Losses at the gene ends were 3 bases for V and 4 bases for J; bases not matched to a gene: 13. Germline V gene sequence: CDR1 MGHRA, CDR2 YSYEKL. CDR3 nucleotides: TGCGCCAGCAGCCAGCCACCGGGACTAGCGGGGGTCGTGGGCACCGGGGAGCTGTTTTTT. It translates to CASSQPPGLAGVVGTGELFF.

The rearrangement links TRBV19 to TRBJ1-5; 7 positions match TRBD1. This CDR3 has 15 amino acids. V lost 4 bases to trimming and J lost 3 bases; unmatched junction nucleotides: 6. Germline CDR1 and CDR2: LNHDA and SQIVND (reference sequence). CDR3 in amino acids: CASSTDRALNQPQHF. The CDR3 DNA sequence: TGTGCCAGTAGTACAGACAGGGCCCTCAATCAGCCCCAGCATTTT.

The chain joins TRBV5-1 to TRBJ2-7; 9 bases fit TRBD2. J lost 0 bases, V lost 0 bases, and 4 bases had no gene match. The CDR3 has 16 residues. CDR1 SGHRS and CDR2 YFSETQ come from the germline V gene. In nucleotides, the CDR3 is TGCGCCAGCAGCTTGGCCGCGGGGGGGAGCTCCTACGAGCAGTACTTC. Encoded protein: CASSLAAGGSSYEQYF.

The genes are TRBV4-1 and TRBJ2-1, with a possible D match to TRBD1 (5 bases). The CDR3 is 17 residues long. V was shortened by 0 bases and J by 0 bases, with 12 bases between the two germline ends. From germline, CDR1 is MGHRA and CDR2 YSYEKL. The CDR3 DNA follows: TGCGCCAGCAGCCAAGAGGGGCTTATGAGCTCCTACAATGAGCAGTTCTTC. Protein sequence: CASSQEGLMSSYNEQFF.

The CDR3 is CASFSGGALGKNIQYF. CDR3 in DNA: TGTGCCAGTTTCTCCGGCGGGGCTTTGGGCAAAAACATTCAGTACTTC. V gene TRBV2 combines with J gene TRBJ2-4, with D possibly matching TRBD2 (6 bases). CDR1 SNHLY and CDR2 FYNNEI come from the germline V gene. The V end lost 9 bases, the J end lost 3 bases, and 21 bases lay between the germline ends. This CDR3 region has 16 residues.

The chain employs TRBV28 and TRBJ2-2; D unclear. The CDR3 has 16 amino acids. Deletions cut 4 bases from V and 2 bases from J, with 14 bases between. The V gene's germline CDR1 is MDHEN and CDR2 SYDVKM. CDR3 in DNA: TGTGCCAGCAGTTGGGCCACTCTCCCCAACACCGGGGAGCTGTTTTTT. This codes for CASSWATLPNTGELFF.